This T cell receptor beta chain was sequenced for a study of tumor-infiltrating lymphocytes in localized non-small cell lung cancer. Study at large: From each patient, both tumor and uninvolved lung, non-adjacent to tumor, were sampled.

Regarding the study as a whole: No T-cell fraction difference was seen between IM1 and IM2 tumors. Not all patients were TCR sequenced, owing to tissue quantity.

Some clones are missing from TCRdb's copy, which holds only in-frame ones; the method was immunoSEQ multiplex PCR. The table lists approximately 12,000 clones, 66% of them singletons. In the case of this clone: Its antigen is undetermined.

Germline-derived CDR1 and CDR2 are ENHRY and SYGVKD. This CDR3 spans 13 amino acids. The ends lost 2 bases at V and 15 bases at J; junction bases unmatched: 8. The origin of this receptor is a human donor with non-small cell lung cancer. Sequences were obtained from lung tumor tissue. The chain employs TRBV10-3 and TRBJ2-1, with TRBD2 matching 9 bases. The CDR3 loop is CAISEGVAGDPFF. The CDR3 coding sequence is TGTGCCATCAGTGAGGGGGTAGCGGGGGACCCGTTCTTC.